This T cell receptor (beta chain) was identified in a study of spatial heterogeneity in lung cancer. At the level of the study: In the raw reads, each unique TCR and UMI combination was present more than ten times on average.

TCRdb recomputed calls from the 5' RACE reads with MiXCR, one row per CDR3 protein. Among some 10,000 distinct CDR3 sequences listed, approximately 15% were seen once. Indicated time point: sample taken at primary tumor resection. The study sequenced unsorted whole RNA from tumor, nontumor lung or frozen PBMC. Germline V gene lookup returns CDR1 MDHEN and CDR2 SYDVKM. This CDR3 spans 15 amino acids. Trimming stripped 6 bases from V and 6 bases from J, with 18 bases between. The chain carries TRBV28 and TRBJ1-5; a possible D gene is TRBD1 (6 bases). The starting material was PBMCs, obtained at surgery. This receptor was obtained from a male donor with early-stage non-small cell lung cancer. The CDR3 loop is CASRWGGRVSQPQHF. In nucleotides, the CDR3 is TGTGCCAGCAGATGGGGGGGGCGAGTGAGTCAGCCCCAGCATTTT.